The 9 T cell receptor beta chains in this list originate from one sample, sequenced in a study of radiation and T cells in renal cell carcinoma. Regarding time point: blood 2 weeks post-SBRT. The treatment here: 15 Gy SBRT to primary tumor, nephrectomy 4 weeks later. Generated by immunoSEQ multiplex PCR, the TCRdb table keeps only in-frame clones and is missing some. The table includes about 58,000 clones, roughly four fifths detected once. The sequenced sample was blood, obtained from a patient whose treatment included radiotherapy and nephrectomy. The receptors come from a man between 60 and 75 years old with renal cell carcinoma.

The genes are TRBV27 and TRBJ2-7; D possibly corresponds to TRBD1 (5 bases). Trimming cost V 3 bases and J 4 bases, with 19 bases left between them. The CDR3 runs 16 residues. Looked up from germline, CDR1 is MNHEY and CDR2 is SMNVEV (reference sequence). The CDR3 is CASSFPENDRRYEQYV. CDR3 coding DNA: TGTGCCAGCAGTTTCCCCGAAAATGACAGAAGGTACGAGCAGTACGTC.

The chain has TRBV6-5 and TRBJ2-3; D uncertain. The CDR3 runs to 11 residues. V lost 5 bases and J 2 bases, leaving 2 bases between the germline ends. Germline CDR1 and CDR2: MNHEY and SVGAGI. For the CDR3, the DNA is TGTGCCAGCAGTGACACAGATACGCAGTATTTT. Protein sequence: CASSDTDTQYF.

The J gene is TRBJ1-1, the V gene TRBV7-6; tentatively, D is TRBD1 (5 bases). The V and J ends lost 1 base and 11 bases respectively, with 14 bases between them. The CDR3 loop spans 13 amino acids. The germline CDR1 and CDR2 sequences are SGHVS and FNYEAQ. CDR3 protein: CASSLVRGAGAFF. For the CDR3, the DNA is TGTGCCAGCAGCTTAGTTCGGGGCGCGGGGGCTTTCTTT.

With respect to this clone: Other DNA sequences in the sample encode the same CDR3. V usage is TRBV5-1 and J usage is TRBJ2-5, with no clear D. CDR1 and CDR2 from the germline V gene are SGHRS and YFSETQ. V lost 0 bases and J lost 2, with 8 bases in between. CDR3 length: 14 residues. CDR3: CASSLGQQQETQYF. In DNA form, the CDR3 reads TGCGCCAGCAGCTTGGGACAACAACAAGAGACCCAGTACTTC.

The V and J genes are TRBV29-1 and TRBJ1-4, with a weak D call TRBD1 (6 bases). CDR1 is SQVTM and CDR2 is ANQGSEA in the germline V gene. This CDR3 is 13 amino acids long. V shed 6 bases and J shed 3 bases, with 11 bases lying between them. The CDR3 sequence: CSVTTGPNEKLFF. In DNA, the CDR3 is TGCAGCGTCACGACAGGTCCTAATGAAAAACTGTTTTTT.

This chain uses TRBV19 with TRBJ2-5; a possible D gene is TRBD1 (5 bases). This CDR3 comprises 15 residues. Germline V gene data show CDR1 as LNHDA and CDR2 as SQIVND (reference sequence). The germline V and J ends were trimmed by 0 bases and 5 bases, with 13 bases remaining between them. The CDR3 here is CASSIDGAGSETQYF. The CDR3, as DNA: TGTGCCAGTAGTATAGATGGGGCCGGGTCGGAGACCCAGTACTTC.

V is TRBV13 and J is TRBJ2-7; D is tentatively TRBD1 or TRBD2 (5 bases each). From germline, CDR1 is PRHDT and CDR2 FYEKMQ (reference sequence). With 2 bases removed from V and 2 bases from J, the gap between germline ends came to 13 bases. CDR3 length: 15 residues. The CDR3 nucleotides read TGTGCCAGCAGCTTAAGAGGGGCCTGGCCCTACGAGCAGTACTTC. Protein product: CASSLRGAWPYEQYF.

The chain carries TRBV7-9 and TRBJ2-7; no reliable D call. The CDR3 has 14 residues. The V gene lost 6 bases and the J gene lost 12 bases, with 24 bases spanning the gap. The V gene's germline CDR1 is SEHNR and CDR2 FQNEAQ (reference sequence). The CDR3: CASSPLGIASVGYF. The CDR3 region has the DNA TGTGCCAGCAGTCCACTGGGGATAGCCTCGGTGGGGTACTTC.

The sample holds a few counts of this clone. The DNA for the CDR3 is TGTGCCAGCAGCCCTCTGAGTATGGGGCAGTACTTC. Its protein is CASSPLSMGQYF. The chain is built from TRBV7-2 and TRBJ2-7, with D hard to call. V was clipped by 5 bases and J by 9 bases, with 14 bases between them. The CDR3 runs 12 residues. Germline V lookup: CDR1 SGHTA, CDR2 FQGNSA.